Following are 24 T cell receptor beta chains from one sample sequenced in a study of blood T cells in healthy people across ages. A sample-barcoded 5' primer and a J-beta primer mix were used in a second PCR of roughly 6 to 11 cycles. Using its own MiXCR run on the 5' RACE reads, TCRdb lists one record per CDR3 protein. The sample records approximately 940,000 distinct CDR3 sequences, roughly 52% being singletons. The specimen was blood. The receptors were gathered from a young man in good health.

The rearrangement joins TRBV10-3 to TRBJ2-5; 9 bases are shared with TRBD1. V dropped 2 bases and J dropped 5; count of bases not matched to a gene: 6. Per the germline V gene, CDR1 is ENHRY and CDR2 is SYGVKD. The CDR3 totals 15 residues. The CDR3: CAISELKGTGETQYF. The CDR3 bases are TGTGCCATCAGTGAGCTAAAAGGGACAGGGGAGACCCAGTACTTC.

The rearrangement links TRBV6-5 to TRBJ1-5, with a tentative D call TRBD1 (6 bases). Deletions cut 6 bases from V and 3 bases from J, with 9 bases between. Germline-derived CDR1 and CDR2 are MNHEY and SVGAGI. The CDR3 loop spans 13 amino acids. The CDR3 reads CASRRTDNQPQHF. DNA for the CDR3: TGTGCCAGCAGACGGACAGACAATCAGCCCCAGCATTTT.

The V gene is TRBV29-1, the J gene TRBJ2-4; D unresolved. The closer fit of TRBJ2-7 to the DNA end suggests the J call may be wrong. The CDR3 contains 11 residues. Germline V gene lookup returns CDR1 SQVTM and CDR2 ANQGSEA. CDR3 nucleotides: TGCAGCGGGGCACAGCTTAACGAGCAGTACTTC. Its protein product is CSGAQLNEQYF.

This clonotype was found a few times. The chain joins TRBV20-1 to TRBJ2-3, with D perhaps assigned TRBD1 or TRBD2 (5 bases each). Germline V gives CDR1 DFQATT, CDR2 SNEGSKA (reference sequence). CDR3 length: 15 residues. Trimming removed 0 bases at V and 5 bases at J, with 15 bases between. CDR3 nucleotides: TGCAGTGCTAGAGACCCGGGACCCGGCGGAGATACGCAGTATTTT. The encoded protein is CSARDPGPGGDTQYF.

Only a few counts were recorded for this clonotype. The V gene is TRBV6-5, the J gene TRBJ2-1, with D perhaps TRBD1 or TRBD2 (5 bases each). With 6 bases removed from V and 0 bases from J, the gap between germline ends came to 15 bases. This CDR3 spans 16 amino acids. Germline V gene lookup returns CDR1 MNHEY and CDR2 SVGAGI. CDR3: CASSRNPGSSYNEQFF. CDR3 DNA: TGTGCCAGCAGCCGTAACCCAGGGAGCTCCTACAATGAGCAGTTCTTC.

The gene calls are TRBV4-1 and TRBJ2-1; D is possibly TRBD2 (6 bases). The CDR3 is 16 residues long. Looked up from germline, CDR1 is MGHRA and CDR2 is YSYEKL. Between the trimmed V and J ends, which lost 1 base and 7 bases, there was a span of 17 bases. The CDR3, as DNA: TGCGCCAGCAGCCAAGCAGGCGGGAACGTCTGGAATGAGCAGTTCTTC. Its translation is CASSQAGGNVWNEQFF.

This clonotype was found many times. The gene calls are TRBV2 and TRBJ2-4; TRBD1 agrees at 8 bases. CDR1 and CDR2 (germline): SNHLY, FYNNEI. With 7 bases clipped from V and 0 bases from J, the junction kept 5 bases outside the gene matches. The CDR3 has 15 residues. CDR3 sequence: CASTRQGLAKNIQYF. As DNA, the CDR3 is TGTGCCAGCACTCGACAGGGGTTAGCCAAAAACATTCAGTACTTC.

The sample holds a few counts of this clonotype. The V gene is TRBV7-9, the J gene TRBJ1-1; D unresolved. CDR3 size: 11 residues. V lost 7 bases and J 0 bases, leaving 3 bases between the germline ends. From germline, CDR1 is SEHNR and CDR2 FQNEAQ (reference sequence). CDR3 DNA sequence: TGTGCCAGCACGGTGAACACTGAAGCTTTCTTT. Translating it yields CASTVNTEAFF.

The count of this clonotype is one. The CDR3 protein is CASSSSGTGSLVKYNEQFF. CDR3 DNA sequence: TGTGCCAGCAGTTCGTCCGGGACAGGGTCCCTCGTAAAATACAATGAGCAGTTCTTC. The chain carries TRBV28 and TRBJ2-1; 9 bases are shared with TRBD1. The CDR3 sequence is 19 residues long. CDR1 MDHEN and CDR2 SYDVKM come from the germline V gene. After removal of 4 bases from V and 4 bases from J, the junction contained 17 bases not matched to a gene.

This chain joins TRBV20-1 and TRBJ1-4; TRBD1 matches at 8 bases. Germline values: CDR1 DFQATT, CDR2 SNEGSKA (reference sequence). Germline trimming cut 5 bases from V and 8 bases from J; bases unmatched to any gene: 7. This CDR3 has 13 amino acids. CDR3 coding DNA: TGCAGTGCTCCTCCGACAGGGGCCGAAAAACTGTTTTTT. It yields the protein CSAPPTGAEKLFF.

The rearrangement links TRBV6-1 to TRBJ1-4, with 9 bases fitting TRBD1. Unmatched junction bases numbered 8, after V lost 10 bases and J lost 8 bases. Germline CDR1 and CDR2: MNHNS and SASEGT. The CDR3 covers 13 residues. Here the CDR3 reads CATQTGGREKLFF. The CDR3 DNA follows: TGTGCCACTCAGACAGGGGGGCGCGAAAAACTGTTTTTT.

CDR3 sequence: CASSPSRVPLSEQYF. The CDR3 DNA reads as TGCGCCAGCAGCCCTTCCAGGGTGCCCCTCAGCGAGCAGTACTTC. This chain joins TRBV4-1 and TRBJ2-7; weak D call: TRBD1 (5 bases). V lost 4 bases to trimming and J lost 6 bases, with 19 bases between them. Germline CDR1 and CDR2: MGHRA and YSYEKL. This CDR3 contains 15 residues.

The chain couples TRBV7-2 to TRBJ2-7, with D unclear. The J call could be wrong; TRBJ2-5 is a better fit for the DNA end. This CDR3 has 14 amino acids. CDR1 and CDR2 (germline): SGHTA, FQGNSA. The CDR3 spells CASSLVVVSQTQYF. CDR3 DNA sequence: TGTGCCAGCAGCTTAGTTGTTGTTTCTCAGACCCAGTACTTC.

This clonotype was counted between two and nine times. V usage is TRBV7-2 and J usage is TRBJ1-4; no reliable D call. In germline, CDR1 is SGHTA, CDR2 FQGNSA. The CDR3 spans 13 residues. V was cut by 4 bases and J by 13 bases, with 16 bases left in between. CDR3 sequence: CASSSPTTGVLFF. The DNA of the CDR3 is TGTGCCAGCAGCTCCCCCACTACCGGAGTACTGTTTTTT.

This clonotype was counted only a few times. V is TRBV3-1 and J is TRBJ2-1, with D hard to call. V shed 4 bases and J shed 3 bases, with 7 bases lying between them. There are 13 residues in the CDR3. Per the germline V gene, CDR1 is LGHDT and CDR2 is YNNKEL (reference sequence). The CDR3 here is CASSLLNYNEQFF. CDR3 DNA sequence: TGTGCCAGCAGCCTCCTAAACTACAATGAGCAGTTCTTC.

The chain joins TRBV6-2 or TRBV6-3 to TRBJ2-3; tentative D call: TRBD1 (5 bases). There are 16 residues in the CDR3. Trimming cost V 5 bases and J 5 bases, with 20 bases left between them. From germline, CDR1 is MNHEY and CDR2 SVGEGT. The CDR3 DNA reads as TGTGCCAGCAGTAATGGAACGCTAGGGGTTAGAGATACGCAGTATTTT. Encoded protein: CASSNGTLGVRDTQYF.

The chain joins TRBV7-3 to TRBJ2-7, with D possibly matching TRBD2 (7 bases). Trimming took 5 bases from V and 5 from J, leaving 22 bases between them. This CDR3 is 16 amino acids long. Germline values: CDR1 SGHTA, CDR2 FQGTGA. CDR3 DNA: TGTGCCAGCAGCAAATTAGGGGGGGCAGATCGCCACGAGCAGTACTTC. Encoded protein: CASSKLGGADRHEQYF.

The V and J genes are TRBV7-9 and TRBJ2-1; a weak D match, TRBD2 (5 bases). V lost 5 bases, J lost 10 bases, and 12 bases lay in between. Germline loops: CDR1 SEHNR, CDR2 FQNEAQ (reference sequence). The CDR3 spans 12 residues. DNA of the CDR3: TGTGCCAGCAGCCGCTTAAGGGAGGAGCAGTTCTTC. It specifies CASSRLREEQFF.

The gene calls are TRBV6-1 and TRBJ2-3, with D hard to call. The length of the CDR3 is 15 residues. The germline V gene encodes CDR1 MNHNS and CDR2 SASEGT. V dropped 2 bases and J dropped 3 bases, with 12 bases sitting between them. The CDR3 nucleotides read TGTGCCAGCAGTGAATCTTTAGTAGGGACAGATACGCAGTATTTT. It encodes CASSESLVGTDTQYF.

The rearrangement uses TRBV12-3 or TRBV12-4 and TRBJ2-1, with TRBD2 matching 8 bases. Trimming cost V 5 bases and J 7 bases; bases outside gene matches: 7. The CDR3 has 14 residues. This chain's CDR3 is CASSRRTSWNEQFF. CDR3 DNA sequence: TGTGCCAGCAGTAGACGGACTAGCTGGAATGAGCAGTTCTTC.

This clonotype was found a few times. This CDR3 is CSARVAGTSYF. The CDR3 DNA follows: TGCAGTGCTAGGGTGGCAGGGACCTCGTACTTC. The chain joins TRBV20-1 to TRBJ2-5; perhaps D is TRBD1 or TRBD2 (5 bases each). Germline assignment: CDR1 DFQATT and CDR2 SNEGSKA (reference sequence). V was shortened by 3 bases and J by 13 bases, with 15 bases between the two germline ends. CDR3 size: 11 residues.

The genes are TRBV10-3 and TRBJ2-7; the D gene is possibly TRBD1 (5 bases). This CDR3 spans 13 amino acids. V was clipped by 10 bases and J by 1 base, with 14 bases between them. Per germline, CDR1 ENHRY and CDR2 SYGVKD. The CDR3 nucleotides read TGTGCCACCTCACATGACAGTTCCTACGAGCAGTACTTC. Its protein is CATSHDSSYEQYF.

This clonotype came up a few times. The gene calls are TRBV6-6 and TRBJ2-7; D unresolved. The CDR3 loop spans 12 amino acids. From germline, CDR1 is MNHNY and CDR2 SVGAGI (reference sequence). V shed 6 bases and J shed 0 bases, with 6 bases lying between them. CDR3 sequence: CASRQISYEQYF. The CDR3 region has the DNA TGTGCCAGCAGACAGATCTCCTACGAGCAGTACTTC.

The chain employs TRBV2 and TRBJ1-5, with TRBD1 matching 7 bases. The CDR3 loop spans 17 amino acids. Germline V lookup: CDR1 SNHLY, CDR2 FYNNEI. Trimming cost V 0 bases and J 2 bases; bases outside gene matches: 7. The CDR3 nucleotides read TGTGCCAGCAGTGAAGCTTTTACAGGGGCTGGCAATCAGCCCCAGCATTTT. Residues: CASSEAFTGAGNQPQHF.